This T cell receptor (beta chain) was found in a study of cytomegalovirus exposure and HLA in healthy donors. Study-wide results and caveats: TCR clusters originating in the first cohort tended to co-occur in the 110 or so validation repertoires, according to a later analysis. It was confirmed in vitro that three of the CMV-associated chains were specific for CMV antigens.

Germline loops: CDR1 MNHEY, CDR2 SVGAGI. V dropped 5 bases and J dropped 2 bases, with 13 bases sitting between them. This CDR3 region has 14 residues. For this clone: No antigen is known for it.

Clones were read by immunoSEQ multiplex PCR, and TCRdb kept only the in-frame ones, dropping some. The sample holds some 60,000 clones, more than 90% seen once. The TCR comes from a young man in good health and CMV-seronegative. The chain employs TRBV6-5 and TRBJ2-7, with D possibly matching TRBD1 (6 bases). Sequencing used PBMCs. CDR3 DNA: TGTGCCAGCAGTCACGGGACACCACCCTACGAGCAGTACTTC. It codes for CASSHGTPPYEQYF.